One sample yielded the 15 T cell receptor beta chains listed below, sequenced in a study of Graves' ophthalmopathy and Graves' hyperthyroidism. As the template, RNA transcripts were used to amplify TCR beta CDR3 regions. Second-round multiplex PCR followed a first-round RT-PCR using HTBI primers. TCRdb reprocessed the multiplex PCR reads via MiXCR and lists one record per CDR3 protein. Here the sample spans about 400,000 distinct CDR3 sequences, about 17% being singletons. The sample was peripheral blood. These receptors all stem from a woman aged 18-35 years with Graves' ophthalmopathy.

Many counts were recorded for this clonotype. Because it lacks the conserved phenylalanine or tryptophan at the end, this CDR3 is likely a read error. The chain recombines TRBV12-3 or TRBV12-4 with TRBJ1-1, with D maybe TRBD1 (6 bases). V lost 3 bases and J 3 bases, leaving 14 bases between the germline ends. The CDR3 totals 15 residues. CDR3 bases: TGTGCCAGCAGTTTGCTCGGCGCAGGGGACACTGAAGCTTTCCTT. This codes for CASSLLGAGDTEAFL.

This clonotype was seen at least ten times. The chain combines TRBV7-2 with TRBJ1-1, with D perhaps matching TRBD1 (5 bases). CDR3 size: 16 residues. The V gene's germline CDR1 is SGHTA and CDR2 FQGNSA. Trimming removed 0 bases from V and 7 bases from J, with 18 bases in between. The DNA for the CDR3 is TGTGCCAGCAGCTTAGCGCCAGTGAGGGCGGGGGTTGAAGCTTTCTTT. Protein product: CASSLAPVRAGVEAFF.

This clonotype was counted a few times. V is TRBV28 and J is TRBJ2-5; the match to TRBD2 covers 11 bases. Germline V lookup: CDR1 MDHEN, CDR2 SYDVKM. The J segment lost 6 bases and the V segment lost 5 bases, leaving 8 bases of the junction unmatched. The CDR3 consists of 15 residues. CDR3 sequence: CASSQLAGAGQTQYF. CDR3 in DNA: TGTGCCAGCAGTCAACTAGCGGGAGCGGGGCAGACCCAGTACTTC.

This clonotype showed up many times. The rearrangement uses TRBV7-2 and TRBJ1-1, with D perhaps TRBD1 (6 bases). This CDR3 is built from 15 residues. V gave up 4 bases and J gave up 6 bases, with 18 bases separating them. Germline values: CDR1 SGHTA, CDR2 FQGNSA. CDR3 sequence: CASSSHWGQGPEAFF. CDR3 coding DNA: TGTGCCAGCAGCTCTCATTGGGGGCAGGGTCCTGAAGCTTTCTTT.

This clonotype was counted many times. The chain employs TRBV11-2 and TRBJ1-1; D is uncertain. CDR3 size: 17 residues. V was cut by 2 bases and J by 0 bases, with 16 bases left in between. Germline assignment: CDR1 SGHAT and CDR2 FQNNGV. The CDR3 is CASSLNGREDMNTEAFF. In nucleotides, the CDR3 is TGTGCCAGCAGCTTAAACGGGCGGGAAGACATGAACACTGAAGCTTTCTTT.

This clonotype was found many times. The chain is built from TRBV7-9 and TRBJ1-1; D is unresolved. Germline CDR1 reads SEHNR; CDR2 reads FQNEAQ (reference sequence). The CDR3 extends over 14 amino acids. Trimming took off 6 bases at V and 3 bases at J, with 14 bases between the two ends. CDR3 nucleotides: TGTGCCAGCAGGTTAACGGGGTCAGACACTGAAGCTTTCTTT. It specifies CASRLTGSDTEAFF.

Ten or more counts support this clonotype. The chain links TRBV6-5 to TRBJ1-1, with D possibly TRBD1 on 6 matching bases. Germline CDR1 reads MNHEY; CDR2 reads SVGAGI. V was clipped by 4 bases and J by 4 bases, with 16 bases between them. CDR3 length: 15 amino acids. CDR3 in DNA: TGTGCCAGCAGTTGCCTCAGGGGTTTTGGCACTGAAGCTTTCTTT. Protein product: CASSCLRGFGTEAFF.

This clonotype occurred many times. This chain links TRBV29-1 with TRBJ2-7; the D is unclear. The germline V gene encodes CDR1 SQVTM and CDR2 ANQGSEA. V gave up 4 bases and J gave up 2 bases, with 12 bases separating them. The CDR3 consists of 13 residues. Here the CDR3 reads CSVAPGSPYEQYF. In DNA, the CDR3 is TGCAGCGTTGCGCCTGGATCCCCCTACGAGCAGTACTTC.

Many counts were recorded for this clonotype. V gene TRBV6-2 or TRBV6-3 combines with J gene TRBJ1-5; no clear D gene. This CDR3 comprises 13 residues. V gave up 10 bases and J gave up 0 bases, with 10 bases separating them. Germline CDR1 is MNHEY and CDR2 is SVGEGT. The CDR3 nucleotides are TGTGCCACCCGGGCGTCTAGCAATCAGCCCCAGCATTTT. Amino acids: CATRASSNQPQHF.

This clonotype has at least ten counts. This chain connects TRBV12-3 or TRBV12-4 to TRBJ1-2, with D maybe TRBD1 (6 bases). V was shortened by 3 bases and J by 6 bases, with 17 bases between the two germline ends. CDR3 size: 15 residues. CDR3: CASSFGTGYADGYTF. For the CDR3, the DNA is TGTGCCAGCAGTTTTGGAACAGGGTACGCGGATGGCTACACCTTC.

This clonotype has a count of ten or more. This chain joins TRBV27 and TRBJ2-7; 7 bases agree with TRBD1. This CDR3 is 16 amino acids long. Germline trimming cut 5 bases from V and 4 bases from J; bases unmatched to any gene: 14. Germline V gives CDR1 MNHEY, CDR2 SMNVEV (reference sequence). Written as DNA, the CDR3 is TGTGCCAGCAGTCCCGGACAGGTTGGAGTGATTTACGAGCAGTACTTC. This codes for CASSPGQVGVIYEQYF.

This clonotype was counted at least ten times. The junction shows a germline mismatch at one end, possibly a read error. The genes are TRBV7-3 and TRBJ1-1; no clear D. From germline, CDR1 is SGHTA and CDR2 FQGTGA. This CDR3 contains 14 residues. The CDR3 sequence: CASSSGHPRTEAFF. CDR3 DNA: TGTGCCAGCAGCTCAGGCCACCCTCGGACTGAAGCCTTCTTT. The variable domain in full, completed from reference TRBV7-3 and TRBJ1-1, reads GAGVSQTPSNKVTEKGKYVELRCDPISGHTALYWYRQSLGQGPEFLIYFQGTGAADDSGLPNDRFFAVRPEGSVSTLKIQRTERGDSAVYLCASSSGHPRTEAFFGQGTRLTVV.

This clonotype was picked up many times. The rearrangement joins TRBV7-2 to TRBJ2-7; perhaps TRBD2 as D (5 bases). CDR1 SGHTA and CDR2 FQGNSA come from the germline V gene. CDR3 length: 12 amino acids. V was clipped by 5 bases and J by 6 bases, with 11 bases between them. The CDR3 DNA reads as TGTGCCAGCAGCGGACGGAGGCGCGAGCAGTACTTC. Its protein is CASSGRRREQYF.

V and J are TRBV24-1 and TRBJ1-2, with a possible D match to TRBD1 (5 bases). V lost 7 bases to trimming and J lost 4 bases, with 12 bases between them. CDR3 length: 13 amino acids. CDR1 is KGHDR, CDR2 SFDVKD, per germline. The CDR3 bases are TGTGCCACCAGCTATGACAGTCCCTATGGCTACACCTTC. Amino acid sequence: CATSYDSPYGYTF.

This clonotype has ten or more counts. The V gene is TRBV6-2 or TRBV6-3, the J gene TRBJ2-2, with TRBD1 matching over 9 bases. Germline V CDR1 and CDR2: MNHEY, SVGEGT. The junction had 10 bases not matched to a gene; V was cut back by 8 bases and J by 6 bases. CDR3 length: 15 residues. In DNA form, the CDR3 reads TGTGCCAGCCGCATGACAGGGGGGGGTCCCGGGGAGCTGTTTTTT. It yields the protein CASRMTGGGPGELFF.